Below, one T cell receptor beta chain is given with its context. CDR3 length: 15 residues. Germline CDR1 and CDR2: SGHTA and FQGNSA. Trimming took 5 bases from V and 4 from J; bases not matched to a gene: 8. These data belong to a study of blood T cell repertoires in COVID-19. The table came from immunoSEQ multiplex PCR; TCRdb's copy has only in-frame clones and leaves some out. The table includes 72,000 or so clones, roughly 89% detected once. The chain has TRBV7-2 and TRBJ2-4; TRBD1 aligns across 7 bases. Sequencing used peripheral blood. The sequence was obtained from a man aged 60-69 years with acute or convalescent COVID-19. The CDR3 coding sequence is TGTGCCAGCAGCCCACCGACAGGGCCTAAAAACATTCAGTACTTC. Translating gives CASSPPTGPKNIQYF.